This entry describes one TCR beta chain. Here immunoSEQ multiplex PCR was the method, and the copy in TCRdb shows in-frame clones only, minus some. The table includes 350,000 to 600,000 clones, about nine tenths detected once. This entry belongs to a study of Ad26.COV2.S vaccination and SARS-CoV-2 variants. Described treatment: 15 to 20 received Ad26.COV2.S at low or high dose, single or two shots; about 5 received placebo; per-sample allocation not given. Sampling was performed 63 days after the first vaccine or placebo injection. Germline CDR1 SGHTA, CDR2 FQGTGA. J gave up 5 bases and V 0 bases, and 4 bases lay outside the gene matches. This CDR3 contains 15 residues.

The TCR originated in a person between 18 and 65 years old who received the Ad26.COV2.S COVID-19 vaccine or a placebo. Here the sequenced sample was peripheral blood, taken in a trial of Ad26.COV2.S vaccine versus placebo. The chain joins TRBV7-3 to TRBJ1-2; 9 bases line up with TRBD1. This CDR3 reads CASSLTAGQGYGYTF. The CDR3 DNA reads as TGTGCCAGCAGCTTAACGGCGGGACAGGGTTATGGCTACACCTTC.